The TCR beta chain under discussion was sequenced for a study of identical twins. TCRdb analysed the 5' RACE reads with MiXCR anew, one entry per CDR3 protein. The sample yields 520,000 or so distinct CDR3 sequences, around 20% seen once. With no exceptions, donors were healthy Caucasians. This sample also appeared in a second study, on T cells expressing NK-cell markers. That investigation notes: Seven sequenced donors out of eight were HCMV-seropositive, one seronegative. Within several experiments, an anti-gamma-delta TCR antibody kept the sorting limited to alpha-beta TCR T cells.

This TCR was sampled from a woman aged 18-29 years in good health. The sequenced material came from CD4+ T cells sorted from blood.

DNA of the CDR3: TGTGCCACCAGCAGGTCACAGGTTAGCAATCAGCCCCAGCATTTT. It specifies CATSRSQVSNQPQHF. This chain joins TRBV15 and TRBJ1-5; D is possibly TRBD1 (5 bases). The CDR3 totals 15 residues. Trimming cost V 3 bases and J 0 bases, with 9 bases left between them. Per germline, CDR1 LNHNV and CDR2 YYDKDF (reference sequence). The full variable domain, rest sourced from reference TRBV15 and TRBJ1-5, is DAMVIQNPRYQVTQFGKPVTLSCSQTLNHNVMYWYQQKSSQAPKLLFHYYDKDFNNEADTPDNFQSRRPNTSFCFLDIRSPGLGDTAMYLCATSRSQVSNQPQHFGDGTRLSIL.